A single sample is the source of the 9 T cell receptor beta chains below, sequenced in a study of radiotherapy plus CTLA-4 blockade in lung cancer. The table came from immunoSEQ multiplex PCR; TCRdb's copy has only in-frame clones and leaves some out. The sample has about 68,000 clones, less than 80% seen once. The starting material was peripheral blood, obtained from a patient treated with radiotherapy plus ipilimumab. The source is a human donor with non-small cell lung cancer who had a complete response to radiotherapy plus ipilimumab.

The chain uses TRBV19 and TRBJ2-6; a possible D gene is TRBD1 (6 bases). Trimming cost V 3 bases and J 3 bases, with 9 bases left between them. The length of the CDR3 is 15 residues. Germline lookup yields CDR1 LNHDA and CDR2 SQIVND (reference sequence). The CDR3 bases are TGTGCCAGTAGTATGAACAGGGATGGGGCCAACGTCCTGACTTTC. It specifies CASSMNRDGANVLTF.

The chain has TRBV5-4 and TRBJ2-1; D perhaps matches TRBD1 (8 bases). Germline loops: CDR1 SGHNT, CDR2 YYREEE (reference sequence). The ends were cut back, 4 bases at V and 4 bases at J, with 15 bases in the middle. The CDR3 totals 15 residues. The CDR3 loop is CASSPDRGGYNEQFF. Written as DNA, the CDR3 is TGTGCCAGCAGCCCAGACAGGGGAGGGTACAATGAGCAGTTCTTC.

Only one count was recorded for this clone. The chain joins TRBV7-9 to TRBJ1-2; 8 nucleotides line up with TRBD1. The ends lost 8 bases at V and 3 bases at J; junction bases unmatched: 8. CDR1 is SEHNR and CDR2 is FQNEAQ in the germline V gene (reference sequence). The CDR3 spans 14 residues. CDR3 amino acids: CASGQGAGHYGYTF. The CDR3 DNA sequence: TGTGCCAGCGGGCAGGGGGCAGGCCACTATGGCTACACCTTC.

This clone came up once. This chain joins TRBV5-5 and TRBJ1-6; TRBD1 is a possible D gene (5 bases). V was shortened by 4 bases and J by 8 bases, with 19 bases between the two germline ends. This CDR3 has 16 amino acids. Germline V gene lookup returns CDR1 SGHKS and CDR2 YYEKEE (reference sequence). DNA of the CDR3: TGTGCCAGCAGCCCCACGGGTGGGGCGTGGGATTCACCCCTCCACTTT. The encoded protein is CASSPTGGAWDSPLHF.

The genes are TRBV6-5 and TRBJ1-1, with D tentatively TRBD1 (5 bases). V was clipped by 5 bases and J by 1 base, with 11 bases between them. CDR3 length: 14 amino acids. Germline V gives CDR1 MNHEY, CDR2 SVGAGI. In DNA, the CDR3 is TGTGCCAGCAGTGATGAGGGACCGAACACTGAAGCTTTCTTT. It translates to CASSDEGPNTEAFF.

This sequence joins TRBV7-2 and TRBJ2-1; possibly TRBD2 for D (5 bases). Trimming took 5 bases from V and 8 from J, leaving 7 bases between them. This CDR3 has 11 amino acids. Germline loops: CDR1 SGHTA, CDR2 FQGNSA. The CDR3 bases are TGTGCCAGCAGCGTCGGGGATGAGCAGTTCTTC. As protein: CASSVGDEQFF.

V gene TRBV6-1 combines with J gene TRBJ1-1; D is uncertain. V shed 4 bases and J shed 3 bases, with 18 bases lying between them. This CDR3 has 16 residues. The germline gives CDR1 MNHNS, CDR2 SASEGT. The DNA for the CDR3 is TGTGCCAGCAGTGGAGGACGGACGCAACTGGACACTGAAGCTTTCTTT. Translated: CASSGGRTQLDTEAFF.

In nucleotides, the CDR3 is TGTGCCTGGAGTGTACTGGGCAGGCGGGTTGGAGAAGCTTTCTTT. Its protein is CAWSVLGRRVGEAFF. V usage is TRBV30 and J usage is TRBJ1-1; D uncertain. Per the germline V gene, CDR1 is GTSNPN and CDR2 is SVGIG (reference sequence). Trimming stripped 0 bases from V and 8 bases from J, with 19 bases between. The CDR3 spans 15 residues.

V usage is TRBV5-1 and J usage is TRBJ2-2; D not certain. Germline V CDR1 and CDR2: SGHRS, YFSETQ. The ends were cut back, 2 bases at V and 2 bases at J, with 7 bases in the middle. This CDR3 contains 14 residues. CDR3 region: CASSFQHNTGELFF. Here the CDR3 DNA reads TGCGCCAGCAGCTTCCAACACAACACCGGGGAGCTGTTTTTT.